The 30 T cell receptor beta chains given below trace back to one sample, sequenced in a study of blood T cell repertoires in COVID-19. Some clones are missing from TCRdb's copy, which holds only in-frame ones; the method was immunoSEQ multiplex PCR. The profile covers 200,000 or so clones, with roughly 79% appearing a single time and around 12% taken by the ten largest. Sequenced material: peripheral blood. The receptors shown here come from a woman at least 80 years old with COVID-19, enrolled during active disease.

V and J are TRBV5-8 and TRBJ1-1, with D hard to call. Germline V gene sequence: CDR1 SGHTS, CDR2 YDEGEE. Trimming pared 6 bases from V and 3 bases from J, leaving 15 bases between. The CDR3 covers 14 residues. The CDR3 region is CASTRSLEHTEAFF. In DNA form, the CDR3 reads TGTGCCAGCACTCGATCCTTAGAACACACTGAAGCTTTCTTT.

This chain joins TRBV21-1 and TRBJ1-2. TRBV21-1 is a pseudogene locus. This CDR3 comprises 11 residues. The CDR3 region has the DNA TGTGCCAGCAGCTGGGGGGATGGCTACACCTTC. Its translation is CASSWGDGYTF.

V and J are TRBV7-9 and TRBJ2-7; 12 bases agree with TRBD2. CDR1 and CDR2 (germline): SEHNR, FQNEAQ (reference sequence). This CDR3 is 17 amino acids long. V trimming: 5 bases; J trimming: 4 bases; junction bases outside the gene matches: 12. Here the CDR3 DNA reads TGTGCCAGCAGCCGATCACGGGCTAGCGGGGGGGGATACGAGCAGTACTTC. Its translation: CASSRSRASGGGYEQYF.

The chain uses TRBV6-1 and TRBJ2-1; possibly TRBD1 for D (6 bases). The germline V gene encodes CDR1 MNHNS and CDR2 SASEGT. The CDR3 is 14 amino acids. V was cut by 7 bases and J by 3 bases, with 13 bases left in between. The CDR3 coding sequence is TGTGCCAGCAAGGTGCCAGGGGACTACAATGAGCAGTTCTTC. It translates to CASKVPGDYNEQFF.

This clone was seen repeatedly, ten times or more. The rearrangement uses TRBV14 and TRBJ2-4; tentative D call: TRBD1 (6 bases). The CDR3 is 13 residues long. The germline V gene encodes CDR1 SGHDN and CDR2 FVKESK. The V and J ends lost 3 bases and 8 bases respectively, with 11 bases between them. In nucleotides, the CDR3 is TGTGCCAGCAGCCAGAAGGACAGTTACATTCAGTACTTC. Amino acids: CASSQKDSYIQYF. The variable domain in full, completed from reference TRBV14 and TRBJ2-4, reads EAGVTQFPSHSVIEKGQTVTLRCDPISGHDNLYWYRRVMGKEIKFLLHFVKESKQDESGMPNNRFLAERTGGTYSTLKVQPAELEDSGVYFCASSQKDSYIQYFGAGTRLSVL.

V and J are TRBV18 and TRBJ2-5, with TRBD2 as a possible D gene (5 bases). This CDR3 is built from 13 residues. Germline V gene lookup returns CDR1 KGHSH and CDR2 LQKENI. Trimming left V 4 bases short and J 5 bases short, with 11 bases between. In nucleotides, the CDR3 is TGTGCCAGCTCACTACGGGAAGGGGAGACCCAGTACTTC. This encodes CASSLREGETQYF.

The chain has TRBV11-3 and TRBJ1-1; D is ambiguous. Germline CDR1 and CDR2: SGHNT and YENEEA. This CDR3 region has 15 residues. Trimming pared 3 bases from V and 7 bases from J, leaving 18 bases between. CDR3 bases: TGTGCCAGCAGCTTTGGTTCCGGAGGGCAGGATGAAGCTTTCTTT. Its protein is CASSFGSGGQDEAFF.

The V gene is TRBV6-1, the J gene TRBJ1-4; D is unclear. Trimming stripped 2 bases from V and 0 bases from J, with 7 bases between. The germline CDR1 and CDR2 sequences are MNHNS and SASEGT. The CDR3 contains 15 residues. The CDR3 DNA sequence: TGTGCCAGCAGTGAAACTTCTGCAACTAATGAAAAACTGTTTTTT. This encodes CASSETSATNEKLFF.

V usage is TRBV28 and J usage is TRBJ1-6, with 7 bases identical to TRBD1. Per the germline V gene, CDR1 is MDHEN and CDR2 is SYDVKM. J gave up 7 bases and V 6 bases, and 12 bases lay outside the gene matches. The CDR3 contains 16 residues. CDR3: CASSPQGEGGNSPLHF. The CDR3 DNA sequence: TGTGCCAGCAGCCCCCAGGGGGAAGGGGGGAATTCACCCCTCCACTTT.

V gene TRBV7-2 combines with J gene TRBJ2-3; 8 nucleotides agree with TRBD2. V lost 4 bases and J lost 1; bases outside the gene matches: 4. CDR1 and CDR2 from the germline V gene are SGHTA and FQGNSA. CDR3 length: 15 amino acids. In DNA, the CDR3 is TGTGCCAGCAGCTCACTAGCGGTGGGCACAGATACGCAGTATTTT. Translated: CASSSLAVGTDTQYF.

The chain couples TRBV4-1 to TRBJ1-2, with 9 bases fitting TRBD1. Per the germline V gene, CDR1 is MGHRA and CDR2 is YSYEKL. V was pared by 3 bases and J by 2 bases, with 7 bases of the junction left unmatched. The CDR3 totals 16 residues. CDR3 sequence reads: CASSHAAGTGNYGYTF. The CDR3 bases are TGCGCCAGCAGCCACGCCGCCGGGACAGGGAACTATGGCTACACCTTC.

This clone was observed a single time. At one of its ends the junction is not consistent with the germline gene, which may arise from a read error. The rearrangement joins TRBV7-7 to TRBJ2-7; TRBD1 agrees at 7 bases. CDR1 SSHAT and CDR2 FNYEAQ come from the germline V gene (reference sequence). The CDR3 covers 13 residues. The CDR3 sequence is CASSFSGGYEQYF. For the CDR3, the DNA is TGTGCTAGCAGCTTCTCAGGGGGCTACGAGCAGTACTTC. Supplemented by reference TRBV7-7 and TRBJ2-7, the full variable domain reads GAGVSQSPRYKVTKRGQDVTLRCDPISSHATLYWYQQALGQGPEFLTYFNYEAQPDKSGLPSDRFSAERPEGSISTLTIQRTEQRDSAMYRCASSFSGGYEQYFGPGTRLTVT.

This clone was observed a handful of times. The chain carries TRBV11-3 and TRBJ1-2; TRBD1 is a possible D gene (5 bases). Germline V gives CDR1 SGHNT, CDR2 YENEEA. The CDR3 runs 16 residues. The V end lost 0 bases, the J end lost 2 bases, and 13 bases lay between the germline ends. CDR3 loop: CASSLEGRRGNYGYTF. DNA of the CDR3: TGTGCCAGCAGCTTAGAGGGGCGGAGGGGCAACTATGGCTACACCTTC. Using reference TRBV11-3 and TRBJ1-2 for the parts outside the CDR3, the full variable domain is EAGVVQSPRYKIIEKKQPVAFWCNPISGHNTLYWYLQNLGQGPELLIRYENEEAVDDSQLPKDRFSAERLKGVDSTLKIQPAELGDSAVYLCASSLEGRRGNYGYTFGSGTRLTVV.

The J gene is TRBJ2-4, the V gene TRBV30, with D possibly TRBD1 on 7 matching bases. Trimming removed 1 base at V and 7 bases at J, with 14 bases between. CDR3 length: 14 residues. Per the germline V gene, CDR1 is GTSNPN and CDR2 is SVGIG (reference sequence). CDR3 coding DNA: TGTGCCTGGAGTGGCGGGGCCAGGGGGAACATTCAGTACTTC. This gives the protein CAWSGGARGNIQYF.

A few counts support this clone. V usage is TRBV12-3 or TRBV12-4 and J usage is TRBJ2-7, with D possibly matching TRBD1 (5 bases). The CDR3 runs 13 residues. V was cut by 4 bases and J by 4 bases, with 11 bases left in between. The CDR3 region has the DNA TGTGCCAGCAGTTGGGGCAGGTTATACGAGCAGTACTTC. This gives the protein CASSWGRLYEQYF.

CDR3 region: CASSPRTSGYNEQFF. The DNA for the CDR3 is TGCGCCAGCAGTCCCAGGACTAGCGGGTACAATGAGCAGTTCTTC. This chain connects TRBV4-1 to TRBJ2-1; TRBD2 agrees at 11 bases. The CDR3 runs to 15 residues. Losses at the gene ends were 6 bases for V and 4 bases for J; bases not matched to a gene: 5. Germline loops: CDR1 MGHRA, CDR2 YSYEKL.

J is TRBJ2-7 and V is TRBV5-1; 9 positions match TRBD1. Germline V gene sequence: CDR1 SGHRS, CDR2 YFSETQ. The CDR3 consists of 14 residues. Germline trimming cut 4 bases from V and 7 bases from J; bases unmatched to any gene: 9. The CDR3 spells CASSPGQGVGEQYF. CDR3 DNA: TGCGCCAGCAGCCCGGGACAGGGAGTGGGGGAGCAGTACTTC.

J is TRBJ1-3 and V is TRBV5-8; no clear D gene. V was trimmed by 0 bases and J by 6 bases, leaving 13 bases between them. CDR1 is SGHTS, CDR2 YDEGEE, per germline. The CDR3 sequence is 15 residues long. CDR3 loop: CASSLERTTVNTIYF. The CDR3 DNA reads as TGTGCCAGCAGCTTGGAGCGGACTACGGTAAACACCATATATTTT.

V is TRBV4-2 and J is TRBJ2-2; 8 bases align to TRBD2. There are 15 residues in the CDR3. Germline V gene data show CDR1 as LGHNA and CDR2 as YNFKEQ. The V and J ends lost 4 bases and 8 bases, in that order; junction bases with no gene match: 9. The CDR3 DNA is TGTGCCAGCAGCCCAACTCGGGGGGGCCTGGGGGAGCTGTTTTTT. Amino acids: CASSPTRGGLGELFF.

This clone was observed a single time. The chain carries TRBV5-6 and TRBJ1-1; 9 nucleotides line up with TRBD1. Germline V CDR1 and CDR2: SGHDT, YYEEEE. V dropped 5 bases and J dropped 5; count of bases not matched to a gene: 4. This CDR3 spans 13 amino acids. CDR3 residues: CASRTGGKTEAFF. CDR3 bases: TGTGCCAGCAGAACAGGGGGCAAGACTGAAGCTTTCTTT.

This sequence joins TRBV27 and TRBJ1-2; 9 nucleotides line up with TRBD1. CDR3 length: 14 residues. J lost 8 bases, V lost 0 bases, and 4 bases had no gene match. Per the germline V gene, CDR1 is MNHEY and CDR2 is SMNVEV (reference sequence). The CDR3 nucleotides are TGTGCCAGCAGTTTATCGGGGGACAGGGAAGGCTACACCTTC. Residues: CASSLSGDREGYTF.

The J gene is TRBJ1-6, the V gene TRBV3-1 (or the pseudogene TRBV3-2); D not resolved. The CDR3 sequence is 18 residues long. The germline V gene encodes CDR1 LGHDT and CDR2 YNNKEL (reference sequence). Trimming removed 1 base at V and 0 bases at J, with 13 bases between. The CDR3 nucleotides read TGTGCCAGCAGCCAAGTACCAGGCCTCCACTCCTATAATTCACCCCTCCACTTT. Translated, it gives CASSQVPGLHSYNSPLHF.

This chain links TRBV6-6 with TRBJ1-3; perhaps TRBD1 as D (6 bases). V lost 2 bases and J 7 bases, leaving 12 bases between the germline ends. The germline V gene encodes CDR1 MNHNY and CDR2 SVGAGI (reference sequence). The CDR3 length is 14 residues. CDR3 region: CASSYVGQLNTIYF. The DNA for the CDR3 is TGTGCCAGCAGTTACGTAGGACAGTTGAACACCATATATTTT.

The rearrangement uses TRBV29-1 and TRBJ2-2, with 9 bases lining up with TRBD1. The germline V gene encodes CDR1 SQVTM and CDR2 ANQGSEA. The CDR3 is 14 amino acids. J lost 6 bases, V lost 7 bases, and 9 bases had no gene match. The CDR3 sequence is CSAASGTGSGELFF. In DNA form, the CDR3 reads TGCAGCGCCGCCTCGGGGACAGGGTCCGGGGAGCTGTTTTTT.

This chain joins TRBV11-2 and TRBJ2-7; TRBD1 might be the D (5 bases). The CDR3 totals 15 residues. Germline CDR1 is SGHAT and CDR2 is FQNNGV. Trimming shortened V by 1 base and J by 3 bases, and 13 bases separated the two germline ends. This CDR3 reads CASSLAQVLFYEQYF. CDR3 in DNA: TGTGCCAGCAGCTTAGCACAGGTTCTCTTCTACGAGCAGTACTTC.

This chain joins TRBV11-3 and TRBJ1-4; TRBD1 aligns across 7 bases. Trimming cost V 4 bases and J 5 bases; bases outside gene matches: 7. The CDR3 loop spans 15 amino acids. CDR1 is SGHNT, CDR2 YENEEA, per germline. CDR3 region: CASSSDRAINEKLFF. For the CDR3, the DNA is TGTGCCAGCAGCTCAGACAGGGCGATAAATGAAAAACTGTTTTTT.

The rearrangement joins TRBV27 to TRBJ2-1, with 7 bases matching TRBD2. This CDR3 region has 15 residues. V was pared by 6 bases and J by 7 bases, with 12 bases of the junction left unmatched. The germline V gene encodes CDR1 MNHEY and CDR2 SMNVEV (reference sequence). This CDR3 is CASRLGLAERNEQFF. The CDR3 DNA follows: TGTGCCAGCAGGCTCGGTCTAGCGGAGAGGAATGAGCAGTTCTTC.

The chain employs TRBV7-9 and TRBJ2-3; TRBD2 is a possible D gene (6 bases). V shed 3 bases and J shed 4 bases, with 11 bases lying between them. Looked up from germline, CDR1 is SEHNR and CDR2 is FQNEAQ (reference sequence). The CDR3 spans 14 residues. The CDR3 DNA reads as TGTGCCAGCAGCTTGTTGGGGGGTGCAGATACGCAGTATTTT. Its translation is CASSLLGGADTQYF.

In its sample, this clone was seen a few times. The CDR3 nucleotides are TGTGCCACCAGCAGAGAGGCGGGACAGGGAAACACCGGGGAGCTGTTTTTT. Translation: CATSREAGQGNTGELFF. The chain carries TRBV15 and TRBJ2-2, with 9 bases that match TRBD1. With V trimmed by 0 bases and J by 2 bases, 4 bases remained unmatched. This CDR3 is 17 amino acids long. Looked up from germline, CDR1 is LNHNV and CDR2 is YYDKDF (reference sequence).

The V gene is TRBV6-1, the J gene TRBJ2-7; TRBD2 is a possible D gene (7 bases). Germline CDR1 MNHNS, CDR2 SASEGT. This CDR3 has 14 residues. The V gene lost 3 bases and the J gene lost 6 bases, with 15 bases spanning the gap. The CDR3 loop reads CASSEGGGGSEQYF. DNA of the CDR3: TGTGCCAGCAGTGAGGGAGGGGGGGGAAGCGAGCAGTACTTC.